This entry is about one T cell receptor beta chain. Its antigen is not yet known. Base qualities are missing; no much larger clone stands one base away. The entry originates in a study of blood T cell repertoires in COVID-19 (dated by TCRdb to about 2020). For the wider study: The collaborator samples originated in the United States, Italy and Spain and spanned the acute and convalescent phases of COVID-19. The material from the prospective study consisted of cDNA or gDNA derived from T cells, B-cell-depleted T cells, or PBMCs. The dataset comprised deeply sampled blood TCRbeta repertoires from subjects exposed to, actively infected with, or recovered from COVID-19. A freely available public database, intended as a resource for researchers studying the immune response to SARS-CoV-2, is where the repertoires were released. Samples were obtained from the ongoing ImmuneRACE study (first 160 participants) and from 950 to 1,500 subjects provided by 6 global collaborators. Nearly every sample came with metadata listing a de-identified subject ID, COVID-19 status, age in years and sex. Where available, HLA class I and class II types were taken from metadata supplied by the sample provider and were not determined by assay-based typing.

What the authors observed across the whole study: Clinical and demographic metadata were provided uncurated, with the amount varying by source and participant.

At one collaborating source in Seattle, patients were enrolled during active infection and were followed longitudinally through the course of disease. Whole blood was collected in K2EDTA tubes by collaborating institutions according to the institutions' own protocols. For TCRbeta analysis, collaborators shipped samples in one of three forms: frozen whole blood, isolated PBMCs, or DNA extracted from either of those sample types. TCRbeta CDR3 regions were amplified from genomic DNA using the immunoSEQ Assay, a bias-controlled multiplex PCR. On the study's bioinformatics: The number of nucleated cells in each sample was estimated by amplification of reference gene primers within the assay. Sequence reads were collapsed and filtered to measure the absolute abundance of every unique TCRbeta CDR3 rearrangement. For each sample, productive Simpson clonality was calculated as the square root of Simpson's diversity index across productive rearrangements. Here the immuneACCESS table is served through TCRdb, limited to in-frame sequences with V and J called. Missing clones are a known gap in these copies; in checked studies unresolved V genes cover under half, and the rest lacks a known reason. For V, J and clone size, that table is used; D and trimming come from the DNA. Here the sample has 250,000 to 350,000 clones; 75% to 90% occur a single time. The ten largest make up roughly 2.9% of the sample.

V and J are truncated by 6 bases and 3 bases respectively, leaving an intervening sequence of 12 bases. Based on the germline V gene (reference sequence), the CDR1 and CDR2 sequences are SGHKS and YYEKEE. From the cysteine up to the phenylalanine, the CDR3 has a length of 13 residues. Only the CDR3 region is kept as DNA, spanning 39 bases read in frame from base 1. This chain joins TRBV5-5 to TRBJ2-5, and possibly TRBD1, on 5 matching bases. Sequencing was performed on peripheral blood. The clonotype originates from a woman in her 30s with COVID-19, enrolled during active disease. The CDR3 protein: CASTLGAEETQYF. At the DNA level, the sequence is TGTGCCAGCACCCTTGGGGCAGAAGAGACCCAGTACTTC.